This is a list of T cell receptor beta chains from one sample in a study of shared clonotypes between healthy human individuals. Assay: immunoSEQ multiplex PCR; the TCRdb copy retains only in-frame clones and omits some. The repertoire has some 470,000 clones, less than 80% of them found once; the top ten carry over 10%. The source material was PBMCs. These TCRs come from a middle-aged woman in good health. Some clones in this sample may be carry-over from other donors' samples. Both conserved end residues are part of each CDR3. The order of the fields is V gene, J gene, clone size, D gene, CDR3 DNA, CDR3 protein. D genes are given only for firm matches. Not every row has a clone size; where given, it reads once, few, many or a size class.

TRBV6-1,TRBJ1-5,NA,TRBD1,TGTGCCAGCAGTGAAGCGGAACAGGGGGCTCAGCCCCAGCATTTT,CASSEAEQGAQPQHF
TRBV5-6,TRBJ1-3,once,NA,TGTGCCAGCAGCTTGGGGGACAACACTGGAAACACCATATATTTT,CASSLGDNTGNTIYF
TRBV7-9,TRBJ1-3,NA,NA,TGTGCCAGCAGCTTACGGGTTTCTGGAAACACCATATATTTT,CASSLRVSGNTIYF
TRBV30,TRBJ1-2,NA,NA,TGTGCCTGGATTTGGGCAGGGAGGGAAGCTAACTATGGCTACACCTTC,CAWIWAGREANYGYTF
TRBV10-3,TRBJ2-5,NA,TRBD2,TGTGCCATCAGTGCCTTGGGACTAGCGGGAATCCCTAAAGAGACCCAGTACTTC,CAISALGLAGIPKETQYF
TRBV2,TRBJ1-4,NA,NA,TGTGCCAGCAGGGGGCGCGTAGCTAATGAAAAACTGTTTTTT,CASRGRVANEKLFF
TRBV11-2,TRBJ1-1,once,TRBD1,TGTGCCAGCAGCTTAGTCGGGACAGTTGTACCTGAAGCTTTCTTT,CASSLVGTVVPEAFF
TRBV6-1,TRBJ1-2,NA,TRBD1,TGTGCCTGCAGCCGGGACAGGGGGCTCAGTGGCTACACCTTC,CACSRDRGLSGYTF
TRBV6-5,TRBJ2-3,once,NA,TGTGCCAGCAGTTCCCTCGCCAGGGGTGCAACAGATACGCAGTATTTT,CASSSLARGATDTQYF
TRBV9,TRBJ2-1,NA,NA,TGTGCCAGCAGCGTAGCAGGTCGCAATGAGCAGTTCTTC,CASSVAGRNEQFF
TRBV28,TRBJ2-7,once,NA,TGTGCCAGCAGTTTCGGCAAAGATTACGAGCAGTACTTC,CASSFGKDYEQYF
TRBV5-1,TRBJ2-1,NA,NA,TGCGCCAGCAGCTTGGCCTTTGTGGGTTTGTCCTACAATGAGCAGTTCTTC,CASSLAFVGLSYNEQFF
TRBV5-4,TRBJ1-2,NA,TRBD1,TGTGCCAGCAGCAACGGTGGGCAGGGGGCTTTCTATGGCTACACCTTC,CASSNGGQGAFYGYTF
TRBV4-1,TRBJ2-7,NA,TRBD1,TGCGCCAGCAGCTTACGACAGGGGCCCTCCTACGAGCAGTACTTC,CASSLRQGPSYEQYF
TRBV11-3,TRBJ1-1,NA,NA,TGTGCCAGCAGCCTTACAGGGTTCACTGAAGCTTTCTTT,CASSLTGFTEAFF
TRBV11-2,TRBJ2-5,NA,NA,TGTGCCAGCAGCTTATCCCTAAATCGCGAGCGGGAGACCCAGTACTTC,CASSLSLNRERETQYF